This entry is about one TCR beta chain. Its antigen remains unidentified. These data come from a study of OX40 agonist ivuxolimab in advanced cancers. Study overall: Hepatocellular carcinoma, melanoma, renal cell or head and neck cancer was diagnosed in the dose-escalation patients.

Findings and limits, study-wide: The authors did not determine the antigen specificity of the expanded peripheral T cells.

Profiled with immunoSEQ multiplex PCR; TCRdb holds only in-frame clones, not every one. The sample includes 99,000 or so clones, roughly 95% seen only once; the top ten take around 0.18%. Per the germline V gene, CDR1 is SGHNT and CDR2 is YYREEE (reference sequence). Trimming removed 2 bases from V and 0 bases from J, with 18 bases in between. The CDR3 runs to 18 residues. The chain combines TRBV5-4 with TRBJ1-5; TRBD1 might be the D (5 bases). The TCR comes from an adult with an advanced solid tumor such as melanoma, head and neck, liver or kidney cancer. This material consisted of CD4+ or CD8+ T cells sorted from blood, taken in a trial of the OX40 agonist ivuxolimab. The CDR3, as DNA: TGTGCCAGCAGCTTCCCGGGGGAAGGACCCTATAGCAATCAGCCCCAGCATTTT. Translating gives CASSFPGEGPYSNQPQHF.